These 19 T cell receptor beta chains were all obtained from the same sample, sequenced in a study of cytomegalovirus exposure and HLA in healthy donors. The PCR used 60 Vbeta and 13 Jbeta primers. Clones were read by immunoSEQ multiplex PCR, and TCRdb kept only the in-frame ones, dropping some. Among approximately 70,000 clones listed, approximately 67% were seen once. The sample comprised PBMCs. The receptors stem from a man aged 35 to 55 in good health and CMV-seropositive.

This chain links TRBV13 with TRBJ2-7; 7 positions match TRBD1. Germline lookup yields CDR1 PRHDT and CDR2 FYEKMQ (reference sequence). The length of the CDR3 is 15 residues. With V trimmed by 5 bases and J by 5 bases, 12 bases remained unmatched. The CDR3 region is CASSIRTGWDDEQYF. CDR3 coding DNA: TGTGCCAGCAGCATCCGGACAGGATGGGATGACGAGCAGTACTTC.

The J gene is TRBJ1-5, the V gene TRBV2, with D possibly TRBD1 on 5 matching bases. Trimming pared 6 bases from V and 8 bases from J, leaving 8 bases between. The CDR3 has 11 residues. CDR1 and CDR2 (germline): SNHLY, FYNNEI. CDR3 amino acids: CASSPGEPQHF. The CDR3 nucleotides are TGTGCCAGCAGCCCGGGGGAGCCCCAGCATTTT.

This clone was seen a few times. J is TRBJ2-1 and V is TRBV4-2; TRBD2 matches at 12 bases. CDR3 length: 17 residues. Germline CDR1 reads LGHNA; CDR2 reads YNFKEQ. The V segment lost 1 base and the J segment 2 bases; nucleotides outside the gene matches: 3. CDR3 bases: TGTGCCAGCAGCCAAGCGCTAGCGGGGGGGACCTACAATGAGCAGTTCTTC. It encodes CASSQALAGGTYNEQFF.

The genes are TRBV10-3 and TRBJ1-6; maybe TRBD1 (6 bases). Trimming shortened V by 11 bases and J by 0 bases, and 14 bases separated the two germline ends. Per germline, CDR1 ENHRY and CDR2 SYGVKD. There are 15 residues in the CDR3. In nucleotides, the CDR3 is TGTGCCTCGAGGGGGGGAAGCTCCTATAATTCACCCCTCCACTTT. Translating gives CASRGGSSYNSPLHF.

This clone was counted only a few times. The CDR3 DNA follows: TGTGCCAGTAGTCACCCCGGGACTGCGGGCTCCTACGAGCAGTACTTC. Amino acid sequence: CASSHPGTAGSYEQYF. The chain joins TRBV19 to TRBJ2-7; possibly TRBD2 for D (6 bases). This CDR3 has 16 amino acids. V lost 5 bases, J lost 0 bases, and 17 bases lay in between. CDR1 and CDR2 (germline): LNHDA, SQIVND (reference sequence). Using reference TRBV19 and TRBJ2-7 for the parts outside the CDR3, the full variable domain is DGGITQSPKYLFRKEGQNVTLSCEQNLNHDAMYWYRQDPGQGLRLIYYSQIVNDFQKGDIAEGYSVSREKKESFPLTVTSAQKNPTAFYLCASSHPGTAGSYEQYFGPGTRLTVT.

The chain recombines TRBV6-1 with TRBJ2-7, with 12 bases that match TRBD2. This CDR3 has 15 amino acids. V lost 6 bases and J lost 3; bases outside the gene matches: 6. Germline CDR1 reads MNHNS; CDR2 reads SASEGT. CDR3 coding DNA: TGTGCCAGCAGCCCCTTGACTAGCGGGGGCTACGAGCAGTACTTC. Encoded protein: CASSPLTSGGYEQYF.

The rearrangement links TRBV27 to TRBJ1-5; TRBD1 matches at 7 bases. The germline V gene encodes CDR1 MNHEY and CDR2 SMNVEV (reference sequence). The CDR3 sequence is 16 residues long. V was pared by 3 bases and J by 1 base, with 6 bases of the junction left unmatched. The CDR3 sequence is CASSFSAGGSNQPQHF. The DNA for the CDR3 is TGTGCCAGCAGTTTTTCGGCAGGGGGGAGCAATCAGCCCCAGCATTTT.

The rearrangement links TRBV7-9 to TRBJ2-1, with 8 bases matching TRBD1. Germline-derived CDR1 and CDR2 are SEHNR and FQNEAQ (reference sequence). Trimming removed 6 bases from V and 5 bases from J; junction bases left unmatched: 3. The CDR3 has 13 amino acids. CDR3 nucleotide sequence: TGTGCCAGCAGATCGGGACAGGACAATGAGCAGTTCTTC. Translated, it gives CASRSGQDNEQFF.

This rearrangement joins TRBV2 to TRBJ1-6, with TRBD1 as a possible D gene (6 bases). The CDR3 is 13 residues long. Between the trimmed V and J ends, which lost 3 bases and 8 bases, there was a span of 8 bases. The V gene's germline CDR1 is SNHLY and CDR2 FYNNEI. In DNA, the CDR3 is TGTGCCAGCAGTGAGGGGGCCGATTCACCCCTCCACTTT. Translating it yields CASSEGADSPLHF.

In its sample, this clone was seen a few times. V is TRBV28 and J is TRBJ2-3; 14 nucleotides line up with TRBD2. Germline CDR1 MDHEN, CDR2 SYDVKM. The CDR3 is 19 amino acids. The V and J ends lost 3 bases and 6 bases, in that order; junction bases with no gene match: 14. CDR3 sequence reads: CASSLPTGTSGSLMDTQYF. The CDR3 nucleotides are TGTGCCAGCAGTTTGCCCACCGGGACTAGCGGGAGTTTGATGGATACGCAGTATTTT. The full variable domain, with the rest looked up from reference TRBV28 and TRBJ2-3, is DVKVTQSSRYLVKRTGEKVFLECVQDMDHENMFWYRQDPGLGLRLIYFSYDVKMKEKGDIPEGYSVSREKKERFSLILESASTNQTSMYLCASSLPTGTSGSLMDTQYFGPGTRLTVL.

CDR3 loop: CASSLAHSNQPQHF. In DNA form, the CDR3 reads TGTGCCAGCAGCTTGGCCCATAGCAATCAGCCCCAGCATTTT. This sequence joins TRBV5-6 and TRBJ1-5, with D uncertain. From germline, CDR1 is SGHDT and CDR2 YYEEEE. This CDR3 has 14 residues. The germline V and J ends were trimmed by 0 bases and 0 bases, with 4 bases remaining between them.

This chain connects TRBV13 to TRBJ1-2; D perhaps matches TRBD1 (6 bases). Germline V gene lookup returns CDR1 PRHDT and CDR2 FYEKMQ (reference sequence). The CDR3 is 12 amino acids. V lost 5 bases and J lost 7, with 11 bases in between. The CDR3 protein is CASSAQGRGYTF. CDR3 DNA sequence: TGTGCCAGCAGCGCACAGGGACGTGGCTACACCTTC.

The J gene is TRBJ2-3, the V gene TRBV6-5; TRBD1 agrees at 8 bases. V shed 5 bases and J 0 bases; nucleotides not matched to a gene: 4. CDR1 and CDR2 (germline): MNHEY, SVGAGI. CDR3 length equals 15 residues. This CDR3 is CASSRQGISTDTQYF. Here the CDR3 DNA reads TGTGCCAGCAGTCGACAGGGGATTAGCACAGATACGCAGTATTTT.

V usage is TRBV4-1 and J usage is TRBJ1-4; 7 bases map to TRBD1. There are 18 residues in the CDR3. V was clipped by 4 bases and J by 0 bases; unmatched bases: 11. Germline V gene sequence: CDR1 MGHRA, CDR2 YSYEKL. CDR3 protein: CASSPGPDRVTTNEKLFF. CDR3 in DNA: TGCGCCAGCAGCCCGGGACCTGACAGGGTCACAACTAATGAAAAACTGTTTTTT.

This clone was picked up a small number of times. This CDR3 is CASSESSGANVLTF. CDR3 in DNA: TGTGCCAGCAGCGAGAGCTCTGGGGCCAACGTCCTGACTTTC. The rearrangement links TRBV7-9 to TRBJ2-6, with D unresolved. The CDR3 loop spans 14 amino acids. Trimming pared 5 bases from V and 0 bases from J, leaving 5 bases between. Germline V gives CDR1 SEHNR, CDR2 FQNEAQ (reference sequence).

This chain links TRBV10-3 with TRBJ1-2; TRBD1 agrees at 7 bases. V was clipped by 7 bases and J by 2 bases; unmatched bases: 7. CDR1 ENHRY and CDR2 SYGVKD come from the germline V gene. The CDR3 runs to 14 residues. CDR3 protein: CAIKKPGQNYGYTF. The CDR3 DNA sequence: TGTGCCATCAAAAAACCGGGACAGAACTATGGCTACACCTTC.

V and J are TRBV4-3 and TRBJ1-2; 7 bases are a match to TRBD1. Germline-derived CDR1 and CDR2 are LGHNA and YSLEER. This CDR3 has 15 amino acids. Losses at the gene ends were 0 bases for V and 2 bases for J; bases not matched to a gene: 3. Written as DNA, the CDR3 is TGCGCCAGCAGCCAAGAGGGGACAGCGAACTATGGCTACACCTTC. Translated: CASSQEGTANYGYTF.

The J gene is TRBJ1-5, the V gene TRBV2; a weak D match, TRBD1 (5 bases). V shed 3 bases and J shed 3 bases, with 12 bases lying between them. The CDR3 covers 15 residues. Germline V gives CDR1 SNHLY, CDR2 FYNNEI. This CDR3 is CASSEGGISNQPQHF. As DNA, the CDR3 is TGTGCCAGCAGTGAGGGGGGAATTTCCAATCAGCCCCAGCATTTT.

The V call is TRBV5-1, the J call TRBJ2-2; weak D call: TRBD2 (5 bases). The CDR3 sequence is 13 residues long. V lost 9 bases, J lost 6 bases, and 15 bases lay in between. Germline V CDR1 and CDR2: SGHRS, YFSETQ. CDR3 DNA sequence: TGCGCCACCTCCTTGGGGAGCCCCGGGGAGCTGTTTTTT. Amino acids: CATSLGSPGELFF.